This T cell receptor beta chain was recovered during a study of CD8 T cells in ankylosing spondylitis. This clonotype was detected only a few times. What it binds is not known. TCRdb reanalysed the 5' RACE reads using MiXCR and keeps one entry per CDR3 protein. The sample has 750,000 to 850,000 distinct CDR3 sequences, 10% to 15% seen once. Trimming cost V 5 bases and J 4 bases; bases outside gene matches: 5. Germline V gene data show CDR1 as MRHNA and CDR2 as SNTAGT. CDR3 length equals 14 residues. Overall study results and limits: A motif in TCR beta, a set of roughly eight highly homologous variants, appeared characteristic of ankylosing spondylitis blood.

Sequenced: blood, either unsorted or a sorted T cell fraction (not recorded which). The chain combines TRBV6-4 with TRBJ2-1; 7 bases map to TRBD2. The origin of this receptor is a male donor with ankylosing spondylitis. CDR3 region: CASSRLAFYNEQFF. The CDR3 DNA follows: TGTGCCAGCAGTCGACTAGCCTTTTACAATGAGCAGTTCTTC.